A selection of T cell receptor beta chains follows, all from one sample in a study of immune evolution from preneoplasia to lung adenocarcinoma. Generated by immunoSEQ multiplex PCR, the TCRdb table keeps only in-frame clones and is missing some. Of approximately 8,600 clones in the sample, 80% were seen once. Sequencing was carried out using FFPE minimally invasive lung adenocarcinoma tissue. Source of these receptors: a donor at least 70 years old with lung adenocarcinoma. Both conserved end residues are trimmed from each CDR3. The size field is filled for only some rows; it gives once, few, many or a size class.

abundance,j_gene,v_gene,CDR3aa
NA,TRBJ2-1,TRBV6-1,ASSEEGSGYYNEQF
NA,TRBJ2-2,TRBV4-1,ASSQSSMKGTGLERAGELF
NA,TRBJ1-2,TRBV5-6,ASSLASGYT
NA,TRBJ1-2,TRBV5-1,ASSLQVGDYGYT
NA,TRBJ1-3,TRBV7-8,ASSLGGQGARGNTIY
NA,TRBJ2-1,TRBV27,ASSGALSGRYNEQF
NA,TRBJ2-3,TRBV12-5,ASGAGGSTDTQY
NA,TRBJ1-1,TRBV10-2,ASSDSWDTEAF
NA,TRBJ2-1,TRBV15,ATSMGRGSYNEQF
once,TRBJ1-2,TRBV19,ASSIDFPGANGYT
NA,TRBJ2-5,TRBV9,ASSGEQGVWETQY
NA,TRBJ2-7,TRBV5-1,ASSRRGPNYEQY
NA,TRBJ2-7,TRBV5-1,ASSLNPGQPYEQY
few,TRBJ2-2,TRBV27,ASRGPLTNTGELF
few,TRBJ2-7,TRBV19,ASKGTGKSSYEQY
NA,TRBJ1-4,TRBV29-1,SVESEKLF
NA,TRBJ1-2,TRBV28,ASSRYGYT
NA,TRBJ1-3,TRBV9,ASSGKRVRSGNTIY
NA,TRBJ2-1,TRBV28,ASSSSGTVEGNEQF
NA,TRBJ1-5,TRBV10-3,AIRQGENQPQH
NA,TRBJ2-2,TRBV11-3,ASSRTGTGELF
NA,TRBJ2-1,TRBV2,ASSGLAGGLSSYNEQF
NA,TRBJ2-7,TRBV10-3,AISESAASGYEQY
NA,TRBJ1-1,TRBV28,ASSTGQSRTF
NA,TRBJ1-5,TRBV6-1,ASRRNSNQPQH
few,TRBJ1-1,TRBV7-8,ASSFFAGGAFTEAF
NA,TRBJ2-5,TRBV30,ATQRLAGSQETQY
few,TRBJ2-5,TRBV7-6,ASSLAPQETQY
NA,TRBJ2-3,TRBV6-5,ATTPTGTDTQY
NA,TRBJ2-7,TRBV7-9,ASSVGGEQY
once,TRBJ1-5,TRBV21-1,ASSTRTGLGPQH
NA,TRBJ2-2,TRBV7-2,ASSPEFGGELF
NA,TRBJ2-5,TRBV28,ASSEDPGLAMRLSQY
NA,TRBJ2-2,TRBV6-4,ASSDRESGELF
NA,TRBJ1-1,TRBV18,ASSPGTGRITEAF
NA,TRBJ2-7,TRBV6-1,ASSFSYEQY
NA,TRBJ2-1,TRBV7-9,ASGPGSGNEQF
NA,TRBJ2-7,TRBV5-1,ASSLESPAYEQY
NA,TRBJ2-7,TRBV6-1,ASSESSYYEQY
NA,TRBJ2-5,TRBV6-5,ASSYSTRPETQY
few,TRBJ1-5,TRBV7-8,ASSSSTGGYQPQH
NA,TRBJ2-1,TRBV6-5,ASRRGQYNEQF
once,TRBJ1-1,TRBV6-6,ASSFQPDVHTEAF
once,TRBJ2-4,TRBV28,ASKEAGGERNIQY
NA,TRBJ2-5,TRBV7-9,ASSLGRTLTQETQY
NA,TRBJ2-7,TRBV29-1,SVEQYPSYEQY